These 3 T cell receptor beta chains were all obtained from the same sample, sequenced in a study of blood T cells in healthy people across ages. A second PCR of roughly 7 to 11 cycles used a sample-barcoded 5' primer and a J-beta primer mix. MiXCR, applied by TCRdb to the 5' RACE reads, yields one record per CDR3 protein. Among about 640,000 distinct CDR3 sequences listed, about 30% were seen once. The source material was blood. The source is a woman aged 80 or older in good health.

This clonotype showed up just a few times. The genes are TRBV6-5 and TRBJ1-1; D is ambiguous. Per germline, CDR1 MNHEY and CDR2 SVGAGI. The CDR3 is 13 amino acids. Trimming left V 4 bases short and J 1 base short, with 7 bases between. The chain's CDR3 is CASSCARNTEAFF. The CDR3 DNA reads TGTGCCAGCAGTTGCGCTCGGAACACTGAAGCTTTCTTT.

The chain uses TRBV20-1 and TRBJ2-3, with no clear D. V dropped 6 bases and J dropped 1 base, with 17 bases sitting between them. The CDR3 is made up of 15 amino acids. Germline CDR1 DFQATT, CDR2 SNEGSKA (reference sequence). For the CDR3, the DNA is TGCAGTGCATTAATGCCGCACCTTGGCACAGATACGCAGTATTTT. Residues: CSALMPHLGTDTQYF.

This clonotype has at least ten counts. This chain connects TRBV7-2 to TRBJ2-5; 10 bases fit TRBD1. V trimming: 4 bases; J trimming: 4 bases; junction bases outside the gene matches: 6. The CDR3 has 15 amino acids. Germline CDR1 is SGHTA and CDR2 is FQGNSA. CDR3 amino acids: CASSYVDRGSETQYF. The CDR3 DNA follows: TGTGCCAGCAGCTACGTGGACAGGGGGTCAGAGACCCAGTACTTC.